This T cell receptor beta chain stems from a study of blood T cells in healthy people across ages. Germline CDR1 and CDR2: LGHNA and YNFKEQ. V trimming: 1 base; J trimming: 2 bases; junction bases outside the gene matches: 6. This CDR3 spans 16 amino acids. This clonotype was detected only a few times. Together with a sample-barcoded 5' primer, a J-beta primer mix was included in a second PCR lasting roughly 7 to 11 cycles. MiXCR, applied by TCRdb to the 5' RACE reads, yields one record per CDR3 protein. Here the sample spans hundreds of thousands of distinct CDR3 sequences, around a quarter being singletons. The same sample was also used in a study of T cells of mothers and their children.

The sequence derives from a boy between 2 and 10 years old in good health. The J gene is TRBJ2-7, the V gene TRBV4-2, with 9 bases aligning to TRBD1. The sample comprised blood. CDR3 nucleotides: TGTGCCAGCAGCCAAGGTTTGACAGGGGGGACCTACGAGCAGTACTTC. Residues: CASSQGLTGGTYEQYF.